This is a list of T cell receptor beta chains from one sample in a study of blood T cell repertoires in COVID-19. This table comes from immunoSEQ multiplex PCR, and its TCRdb copy is limited to in-frame clones, with some not included. The sample includes around 180,000 clones, roughly 81% of them seen just once. The sequenced sample was peripheral blood. The receptors were sampled from a woman aged 80 or older with COVID-19, enrolled during active disease. CDR3s include the opening cysteine and the closing phenylalanine or tryptophan. The order of the fields is J gene, clone size, D gene, V gene, CDR3 DNA, CDR3 protein. The D gene is left open where the match is weak. Size tells how often a clone was seen (once, few, many) or the class of an expanded clone, and some rows leave it out.

j_call: TRBJ1-1
clone_size: once
d_call: -
v_call: TRBV7-2
cdr3_nt: TGTGCCAGCAGCTTGGCAGGGGTGAGGACTGAAGCTTTCTTT
cdr3_aa: CASSLAGVRTEAFF

j_call: TRBJ2-7
clone_size: -
d_call: -
v_call: TRBV19
cdr3_nt: TGTGCCAGTAGTCGGCCTAGCGCTAGCTCCTACGAGCAGTACTTC
cdr3_aa: CASSRPSASSYEQYF

j_call: TRBJ1-1
clone_size: -
d_call: -
v_call: TRBV29-1
cdr3_nt: TGCAGCGGGCTTAACAGGGTTGAAGCTTTCTTT
cdr3_aa: CSGLNRVEAFF

j_call: TRBJ2-7
clone_size: -
d_call: -
v_call: TRBV6-2/TRBV6-3
cdr3_nt: TGTGCCAGCAGTTACCAGGGTCACAGGGACGAGCAGTACTTC
cdr3_aa: CASSYQGHRDEQYF

j_call: TRBJ1-2
clone_size: -
d_call: TRBD1
v_call: TRBV2
cdr3_nt: TGTGCCAGCAACTTACAGGGGGCCAACTATGGCTACACCTTC
cdr3_aa: CASNLQGANYGYTF

j_call: TRBJ1-5
clone_size: -
d_call: -
v_call: TRBV5-7
cdr3_nt: TGTGCCAGCAGCTTGGAAGGACAGCTTTATAGCAATCAGCCCCAGCATTTT
cdr3_aa: CASSLEGQLYSNQPQHF

j_call: TRBJ2-5
clone_size: -
d_call: TRBD2
v_call: TRBV9
cdr3_nt: TGTGCCAGCAGCGTATCCCCAGCGGGGGGGGCCCAAGAGACCCAGTACTTC
cdr3_aa: CASSVSPAGGAQETQYF

j_call: TRBJ2-7
clone_size: -
d_call: -
v_call: TRBV11-2
cdr3_nt: TGTGCCAGCAGCCAACAAGGTTCCGGGAACGAGCAGTACTTC
cdr3_aa: CASSQQGSGNEQYF

j_call: TRBJ2-7
clone_size: -
d_call: TRBD2
v_call: TRBV27
cdr3_nt: TGTGCCAGCAGTTTAACCGGGACTAGCGGGTCGGAGCAGTACTTC
cdr3_aa: CASSLTGTSGSEQYF

j_call: TRBJ2-2
clone_size: -
d_call: -
v_call: TRBV6-1
cdr3_nt: TGTGCCAGCAGTGAATTAGGCAGGGGCACCGGGGAGCTGTTTTTT
cdr3_aa: CASSELGRGTGELFF

j_call: TRBJ1-5
clone_size: -
d_call: -
v_call: TRBV2
cdr3_nt: TGTGCCAGCAGTGAAATACAGACAGGCCTCTATAGCAATCAGCCCCAGCATTTT
cdr3_aa: CASSEIQTGLYSNQPQHF

j_call: TRBJ2-3
clone_size: -
d_call: TRBD2
v_call: TRBV4-2
cdr3_nt: TGTGCCAGCAGCCAGAATAGCGGGGGGGCCCCAGATACGCAGTATTTT
cdr3_aa: CASSQNSGGAPDTQYF

j_call: TRBJ2-5
clone_size: few
d_call: -
v_call: TRBV29-1
cdr3_nt: TGCAGCGTCGGGGATTACCAAGAGACCCAGTACTTC
cdr3_aa: CSVGDYQETQYF

j_call: TRBJ2-7
clone_size: -
d_call: TRBD2
v_call: TRBV4-1
cdr3_nt: TGCGCCAGCAGCCACCTAGCGGGGGGATCCTACGAGCAGTACTTC
cdr3_aa: CASSHLAGGSYEQYF

j_call: TRBJ2-3
clone_size: -
d_call: TRBD2
v_call: TRBV6-4
cdr3_nt: TGTGCCAGCAGTGAAAACGGGGGGGCTTCAGATACGCAGTATTTT
cdr3_aa: CASSENGGASDTQYF

j_call: TRBJ2-3
clone_size: -
d_call: TRBD2
v_call: TRBV29-1
cdr3_nt: TGCAGCGCCGGGACTAGCGGGAGGGCCGGAGATACGCAGTATTTT
cdr3_aa: CSAGTSGRAGDTQYF

j_call: TRBJ2-7
clone_size: -
d_call: -
v_call: TRBV5-1
cdr3_nt: TGCGCCAGCACCAGAGAGGCCTCTACCTACGAGCAGTACTTC
cdr3_aa: CASTREASTYEQYF

j_call: TRBJ1-1
clone_size: -
d_call: -
v_call: TRBV6-1
cdr3_nt: TGTGCCAGCAGTGAATTCGGGGTTTTGAACACTGAAGCTTTCTTT
cdr3_aa: CASSEFGVLNTEAFF

j_call: TRBJ1-5
clone_size: -
d_call: TRBD1
v_call: TRBV4-1
cdr3_nt: TGCGCCAGCAGCCGCGGGACAGGCCTCAATCAGCCCCAGCATTTT
cdr3_aa: CASSRGTGLNQPQHF

j_call: TRBJ1-5
clone_size: -
d_call: TRBD1
v_call: TRBV24-1
cdr3_nt: TGTGCCACCAGTGACGACAGGGGAGGGCAGCCCCAGCATTTT
cdr3_aa: CATSDDRGGQPQHF

j_call: TRBJ2-7
clone_size: -
d_call: -
v_call: TRBV5-6
cdr3_nt: TGTGCCAGCAGCTTGGGTGACAGGTACTCCTACGAGCAGTACTTC
cdr3_aa: CASSLGDRYSYEQYF

j_call: TRBJ2-6
clone_size: -
d_call: -
v_call: TRBV19
cdr3_nt: TGTGCCAGTAGTATGAGGGCTGGGGCCAACGTCCTGACTTTC
cdr3_aa: CASSMRAGANVLTF

j_call: TRBJ2-7
clone_size: -
d_call: -
v_call: TRBV21-1
cdr3_nt: TGTGCCAGTCCCAAGAGGGAGGGACTATTCTACGAGCAGTACTTC
cdr3_aa: CASPKREGLFYEQYF

j_call: TRBJ2-7
clone_size: -
d_call: TRBD1
v_call: TRBV6-5
cdr3_nt: TGTGCCAGCACCTGGGACAGTTCCTACGAGCAGTACTTC
cdr3_aa: CASTWDSSYEQYF

j_call: TRBJ1-3
clone_size: -
d_call: -
v_call: TRBV7-9
cdr3_nt: TGTGCCAGCAGCTTAGCCGGGAACACCATATATTTT
cdr3_aa: CASSLAGNTIYF

j_call: TRBJ2-7
clone_size: -
d_call: -
v_call: TRBV7-3
cdr3_nt: TGTGCCAGCAGCTTAAACGGCGGAAACTACGAGCAGTACTTC
cdr3_aa: CASSLNGGNYEQYF

j_call: TRBJ1-1
clone_size: -
d_call: -
v_call: TRBV5-6
cdr3_nt: TGTGCCAGCAGCCCTCTCGGGGGCACTGAAGCTTTCTTT
cdr3_aa: CASSPLGGTEAFF

j_call: TRBJ1-2
clone_size: -
d_call: TRBD1
v_call: TRBV6-2/TRBV6-3
cdr3_nt: TGTGCCAGCAGTTACTCTTTGAACAGGGGGCACTATGGCTACACCTTC
cdr3_aa: CASSYSLNRGHYGYTF

j_call: TRBJ2-7
clone_size: -
d_call: TRBD1
v_call: TRBV6-6
cdr3_nt: TGTGCCAGCAGTTACCCCGGGACAGGAGTCTACGAGCAGTACTTC
cdr3_aa: CASSYPGTGVYEQYF

j_call: TRBJ2-5
clone_size: -
d_call: TRBD2
v_call: TRBV4-1
cdr3_nt: TGCGCCAGCAGCCAAGCCCCCGGGGGGGCCCGGGAGACCCAGTACTTC
cdr3_aa: CASSQAPGGARETQYF

j_call: TRBJ2-1
clone_size: -
d_call: TRBD2
v_call: TRBV19
cdr3_nt: TGTGCCAGTAGTCGTCTAGCGGGAGGGAGGAATGAGCAGTTCTTC
cdr3_aa: CASSRLAGGRNEQFF

j_call: TRBJ1-1
clone_size: -
d_call: -
v_call: TRBV5-1
cdr3_nt: TGCGCCAGCAGCTTGAGTGGGGGCTGGGGGACTGAAGCTTTCTTT
cdr3_aa: CASSLSGGWGTEAFF

j_call: TRBJ2-1
clone_size: -
d_call: TRBD2
v_call: TRBV5-1
cdr3_nt: TGCGCCAGCAGCTTGCTACTAGCGGGAGTTGGGGCGCGGGAGCAGTTCTTC
cdr3_aa: CASSLLLAGVGAREQFF

j_call: TRBJ1-2
clone_size: -
d_call: TRBD1
v_call: TRBV2
cdr3_nt: TGTGCCAGCCAGGGACAGGGCATTGAGACATATGGCTACACCTTC
cdr3_aa: CASQGQGIETYGYTF

j_call: TRBJ2-7
clone_size: -
d_call: TRBD2
v_call: TRBV4-2
cdr3_nt: TGTGCCAGCAGCCAAGCCCGCGGGGGCTCCTACGAGCAGTACTTC
cdr3_aa: CASSQARGGSYEQYF